The sequence of this TCR beta chain was determined in a study of T cell repertoires in cytomegalovirus infection. MiXCR, run by TCRdb on the reads, gives a single entry per CDR3 protein. Among about 830,000 distinct CDR3 sequences listed, approximately 30% were seen once. As concerns this clonotype: No antigen is known for it.

Trimming took 2 bases from V and 2 from J, leaving 12 bases between them. The CDR3 has 15 residues. Germline V gives CDR1 MNHEY, CDR2 SVGEGT. The sequence derives from a human donor in good health (CMV status not recorded). Some clones in this sample may be carry-over from other donors' samples. The sequencing used cultured CD8+ T cells from PBMCs, collected from culture after CMV antigen stimulation. The V and J genes are TRBV6-2 or TRBV6-3 and TRBJ1-1, with D possibly matching TRBD1 (5 bases). The CDR3 DNA follows: TGTGCCAGCAGTTACGCCCTGACAGTTAACACTGAAGCTTTCTTT. Translated, it gives CASSYALTVNTEAFF.